These 22 T cell receptor beta chains came from one sample sequenced in a study of T cells in Graves' hyperthyroidism and ophthalmopathy. The investigators amplified TCR beta CDR3 regions from RNA transcripts. The study used the HTBI primer set for a first-round RT-PCR of the TCR CDR3. TCRdb independently ran MiXCR on the multiplex PCR reads; one entry per CDR3 protein. This sample has 350,000 or so distinct CDR3 sequences, with around 18% found just once. Sequenced material: blood. These receptors all stem from a woman aged 40 to 49 with Graves' ophthalmopathy.

In this sample, this clonotype turned up a few times. The V gene is TRBV6-1, the J gene TRBJ1-5; the match to TRBD1 covers 8 bases. CDR1 is MNHNS and CDR2 is SASEGT in the germline V gene. There are 15 residues in the CDR3. The J segment lost 2 bases and the V segment lost 5 bases, leaving 5 bases of the junction unmatched. This CDR3 is CASSPSTGGNQPQHF. In DNA form, the CDR3 reads TGTGCCAGCAGTCCTTCGACAGGGGGCAATCAGCCCCAGCATTTT.

The chain combines TRBV19 with TRBJ2-2; D possibly corresponds to TRBD2 (5 bases). The germline CDR1 and CDR2 sequences are LNHDA and SQIVND (reference sequence). V gave up 5 bases and J gave up 7 bases, with 17 bases separating them. The CDR3 covers 15 residues. Here the CDR3 reads CASSLRSQEGGELFF. The CDR3 DNA follows: TGTGCCAGTAGTCTCCGATCTCAAGAGGGCGGGGAGCTGTTTTTT. The full variable domain, in which reference TRBV19 and TRBJ2-2 provide the parts outside the CDR3, is DGGITQSPKYLFRKEGQNVTLSCEQNLNHDAMYWYRQDPGQGLRLIYYSQIVNDFQKGDIAEGYSVSREKKESFPLTVTSAQKNPTAFYLCASSLRSQEGGELFFGEGSRLTVL.

This clonotype has a handful of counts. The chain has TRBV12-3 or TRBV12-4 and TRBJ1-1, with D perhaps matching TRBD1 (6 bases). The CDR3 is 14 amino acids. V lost 5 bases to trimming and J lost 4 bases, with 14 bases between them. CDR3 nucleotide sequence: TGTGCCAGCAGTCGGCAGGGGCGTCTCACTGAAGCTTTCTTT. It codes for CASSRQGRLTEAFF.

This clonotype was seen just once. The chain carries TRBV7-8 and TRBJ1-1; TRBD1 aligns across 11 bases. The CDR3 is 16 residues long. Germline loops: CDR1 SGHVS, CDR2 FQNEAQ. Unmatched junction bases numbered 9, after V lost 5 bases and J lost 4 bases. The CDR3, as DNA: TGTGCCAGCAGCCTAGGACAGGGGGCGCGGGGCACTGAAGCTTTCTTT. It encodes CASSLGQGARGTEAFF.

At least ten counts were recorded for this clonotype. The chain employs TRBV6-1 and TRBJ2-3; D gene ambiguous. V was trimmed by 7 bases and J by 4 bases, leaving 12 bases between them. The CDR3 has 13 amino acids. Germline values: CDR1 MNHNS, CDR2 SASEGT. The CDR3 is CASNDPGADTQYF. In DNA, the CDR3 is TGTGCCAGCAATGACCCCGGCGCAGATACGCAGTATTTT.

The gene calls are TRBV28 and TRBJ2-7, with no clear D. The germline V gene encodes CDR1 MDHEN and CDR2 SYDVKM. The V end was cut by 6 bases, the J end by 6 bases, with 21 bases between. The CDR3 loop spans 15 amino acids. The CDR3 DNA is TGTGCCAGCAGCGGTGTGACACTTTCCCTCCCCGAGCAGTACTTC. Translating it yields CASSGVTLSLPEQYF.

This clonotype was seen ten or more times. This chain joins TRBV20-1 and TRBJ1-2, with no clear D. This CDR3 spans 14 amino acids. CDR1 and CDR2 (germline): DFQATT, SNEGSKA (reference sequence). The CDR3 DNA follows: TGCAGCGCCCCAGAGGTGACGGAAAACTATGGCTACACCTTC. Translation: CSAPEVTENYGYTF.

This clonotype was recorded at least ten times. The rearrangement links TRBV7-2 to TRBJ2-3, with D tentatively TRBD1 or TRBD2 (7 bases each). The germline gives CDR1 SGHTA, CDR2 FQGNSA. V was clipped by 5 bases and J by 0 bases, with 15 bases between them. The CDR3 extends over 16 amino acids. The CDR3 here is CASSARQGGSTDTQYF. CDR3 bases: TGTGCCAGCAGCGCCCGACAGGGAGGGAGCACAGATACGCAGTATTTT.

At least ten counts were recorded for this clonotype. The CDR3 DNA is TGTGCCAGCAGCTTCTCTAGCGGGAGCGGGGAGACCCAGTACTTC. Protein product: CASSFSSGSGETQYF. This sequence joins TRBV11-2 and TRBJ2-5; 10 nucleotides align to TRBD2. Trimming took 3 bases from V and 5 from J; bases not matched to a gene: 6. The germline gives CDR1 SGHAT, CDR2 FQNNGV. This CDR3 is built from 15 residues. Supplemented by reference TRBV11-2 and TRBJ2-5, the full variable domain reads EAGVAQSPRYKIIEKRQSVAFWCNPISGHATLYWYQQILGQGPKLLIQFQNNGVVDDSQLPKDRFSAERLKGVDSTLKIQPAKLEDSAVYLCASSFSSGSGETQYFGPGTRLLVL.

This clonotype was seen at least ten times. The chain links TRBV20-1 to TRBJ2-7, with D possibly being TRBD2 (6 bases). Germline V gene data show CDR1 as DFQATT and CDR2 as SNEGSKA (reference sequence). This CDR3 comprises 15 residues. Trimming pared 5 bases from V and 0 bases from J, leaving 17 bases between. CDR3 amino acids: CSAQNMRGSSYEQYF. CDR3 DNA sequence: TGCAGTGCTCAAAACATGCGGGGCAGCTCCTACGAGCAGTACTTC.

The chain employs TRBV28 and TRBJ2-7; D ambiguous. The length of the CDR3 is 12 residues. Trimming stripped 5 bases from V and 4 bases from J, with 9 bases between. Germline V CDR1 and CDR2: MDHEN, SYDVKM. The CDR3 is CASSELRYEQYF. Written as DNA, the CDR3 is TGTGCCAGCAGTGAACTGAGGTACGAGCAGTACTTC. The full variable domain, its missing parts supplied by reference TRBV28 and TRBJ2-7, is DVKVTQSSRYLVKRTGEKVFLECVQDMDHENMFWYRQDPGLGLRLIYFSYDVKMKEKGDIPEGYSVSREKKERFSLILESASTNQTSMYLCASSELRYEQYFGPGTRLTVT.

In its sample, this clonotype was seen many times. This chain's CDR3 is CASRATGVGQPQHF. CDR3 sequence (DNA): TGTGCCAGCAGAGCTACAGGGGTCGGACAGCCCCAGCATTTT. The V and J genes are TRBV6-5 and TRBJ1-5; TRBD1 agrees at 7 bases. The CDR3 runs 14 residues. CDR1 is MNHEY and CDR2 is SVGAGI in the germline V gene. Germline trimming cut 6 bases from V and 7 bases from J; bases unmatched to any gene: 9.

This clonotype was detected many times. The chain combines TRBV6-5 with TRBJ2-5; D is unclear. The length of the CDR3 is 14 residues. Germline CDR1 MNHEY, CDR2 SVGAGI. The V end was cut by 0 bases, the J end by 5 bases, with 10 bases between. This chain's CDR3 is CASSYSNPRETQYF. In nucleotides, the CDR3 is TGTGCCAGCAGTTACTCCAACCCCAGGGAGACCCAGTACTTC.

This clonotype was seen repeatedly, ten times or more. The J gene is TRBJ2-5, the V gene TRBV9, with D maybe TRBD2 (6 bases). Germline CDR1 is SGDLS and CDR2 is YYNGEE. Trimming removed 3 bases from V and 3 bases from J, with 9 bases in between. The CDR3 is made up of 13 amino acids. The chain's CDR3 is CASSGAGKETQYF. The DNA for the CDR3 is TGTGCCAGCAGCGGAGCGGGCAAAGAGACCCAGTACTTC.

This clonotype was counted many times. This chain connects TRBV6-1 to TRBJ2-7; 12 nucleotides line up with TRBD2. V was clipped by 9 bases and J by 3 bases; unmatched bases: 3. The length of the CDR3 is 13 residues. Germline lookup yields CDR1 MNHNS and CDR2 SASEGT. CDR3 nucleotides: TGTGCCAGTAAGACTAGCGGGGGCTACGAGCAGTACTTC. Translating gives CASKTSGGYEQYF.

The chain uses TRBV5-1 and TRBJ2-7; D perhaps matches TRBD1 (5 bases). V lost 3 bases, J lost 6 bases, and 16 bases lay in between. The CDR3 contains 14 residues. CDR1 and CDR2 (germline): SGHRS, YFSETQ. CDR3 nucleotide sequence: TGCGCCAGCAGCTCAGGACACTCTCCGGTCGAGCAGTACTTC. Translating it yields CASSSGHSPVEQYF.

This clonotype was detected ten times or more. The V call is TRBV28, the J call TRBJ1-5; D unclear. CDR1 is MDHEN, CDR2 SYDVKM, per germline. The V gene lost 6 bases and the J gene lost 1 base, with 13 bases spanning the gap. The CDR3 spans 15 residues. This CDR3 reads CASSHRPDSNQPQHF. The DNA of the CDR3 is TGTGCCAGCAGCCATAGACCAGACAGCAATCAGCCCCAGCATTTT.

This clonotype came up many times. DNA of the CDR3: TGTGCCAGTAGTATAGCGGGAGGGAACACCGGGGAGCTGTTTTTT. It yields the protein CASSIAGGNTGELFF. The chain is built from TRBV19 and TRBJ2-2, with 7 nucleotides matching TRBD2. Germline-derived CDR1 and CDR2 are LNHDA and SQIVND (reference sequence). The CDR3 is 15 amino acids. Trimming cost V 1 base and J 1 base; bases outside gene matches: 0.

This clonotype was seen at least ten times. CDR3 residues: CASSGRGNTEAFF. The CDR3 DNA is TGTGCCAGCAGTGGAAGGGGGAACACTGAAGCTTTCTTT. This chain joins TRBV27 and TRBJ1-1, with D perhaps TRBD1 (5 bases). The germline V gene has CDR1 MNHEY and CDR2 SMNVEV (reference sequence). This CDR3 has 13 amino acids. V was pared by 5 bases and J by 1 base, with 8 bases between.

This clonotype was picked up many times. The gene calls are TRBV12-3 or TRBV12-4 and TRBJ2-7; D gene uncertain. This CDR3 is built from 12 residues. Trimming shortened V by 4 bases and J by 4 bases, and 8 bases separated the two germline ends. CDR3: CASSYLGYEQYF. For the CDR3, the DNA is TGTGCCAGCAGTTATCTCGGGTACGAGCAGTACTTC.

The table lists this clonotype with a few counts. This chain connects TRBV2 to TRBJ2-7; possible D gene TRBD1, 6 bases. The germline V gene encodes CDR1 SNHLY and CDR2 FYNNEI. V lost 8 bases to trimming and J lost 3 bases, with 14 bases between them. The CDR3 covers 13 residues. CDR3 in amino acids: CASRTGHNYEQYF. Here the CDR3 DNA reads TGTGCCAGCCGTACGGGACACAACTACGAGCAGTACTTC.

This clonotype has ten or more counts. The rearrangement joins TRBV12-3 or TRBV12-4 to TRBJ2-5, with D unclear. Trimming stripped 3 bases from V and 7 bases from J, with 9 bases between. The CDR3 runs to 12 residues. CDR3 in amino acids: CASSFFAWTQYF. The DNA for the CDR3 is TGTGCCAGCAGTTTTTTCGCGTGGACCCAGTACTTC.